This T cell receptor beta chain derives from a study of blood T cell repertoires in COVID-19. At the level of the study: Donors in the United States, Italy and Spain gave samples during acute or convalescent COVID-19.

Sequenced by immunoSEQ multiplex PCR; TCRdb stores in-frame clones only, minus some. The repertoire holds around 210,000 clones, with 80% as singletons. This clonotype was sampled from a woman aged 70-85 years with acute or convalescent COVID-19. Material: peripheral blood.

CDR3 loop: CASSIGQGSYGYTF. CDR3 sequence (DNA): TGTGCCAGTAGTATAGGACAGGGGTCCTATGGCTACACCTTC. The chain couples TRBV19 to TRBJ1-2; 8 nucleotides match TRBD1. This CDR3 contains 14 residues. Germline V CDR1 and CDR2: LNHDA, SQIVND (reference sequence). The ends lost 1 base at V and 4 bases at J; junction bases unmatched: 2.